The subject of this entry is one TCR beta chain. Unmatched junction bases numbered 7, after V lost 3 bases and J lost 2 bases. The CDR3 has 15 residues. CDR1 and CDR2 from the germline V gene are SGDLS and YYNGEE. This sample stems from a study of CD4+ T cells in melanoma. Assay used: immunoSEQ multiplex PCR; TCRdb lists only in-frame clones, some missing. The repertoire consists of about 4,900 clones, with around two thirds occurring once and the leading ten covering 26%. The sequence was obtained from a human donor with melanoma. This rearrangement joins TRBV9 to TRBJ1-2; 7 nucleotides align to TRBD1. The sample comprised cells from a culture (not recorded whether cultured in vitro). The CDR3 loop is CASSGHRGSNYGYTF. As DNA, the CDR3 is TGTGCCAGCAGCGGCCACAGGGGTTCAAACTATGGCTACACCTTC.